Below, 22 T cell receptor beta chains from the same sample are listed, as sequenced in a study of blood T cell repertoires in COVID-19. Sequenced by immunoSEQ multiplex PCR; TCRdb stores in-frame clones only, minus some. The sample carries about 320,000 clones, 86% recorded once. The sequenced sample consisted of PBMCs or T cells enriched from blood (not recorded which). Receptor source: a woman younger than 30 who had recovered from COVID-19.

V and J are TRBV5-1 and TRBJ2-1; D possibly corresponds to TRBD1 (5 bases). The V end lost 5 bases, the J end lost 4 bases, and 16 bases lay between the germline ends. This CDR3 region has 15 residues. Germline V gene sequence: CDR1 SGHRS, CDR2 YFSETQ. The CDR3 DNA is TGCGCCAGCAGACAGGCCGGGTCCCGTTACAATGAGCAGTTCTTC. Translation: CASRQAGSRYNEQFF.

V gene TRBV7-8 combines with J gene TRBJ2-7, with a tentative D call TRBD2 (6 bases). Germline V lookup: CDR1 SGHVS, CDR2 FQNEAQ. The CDR3 consists of 14 residues. Trimming took off 1 base at V and 3 bases at J, with 10 bases between the two ends. The CDR3 region is CASSLGLEVYEQYF. CDR3 nucleotides: TGTGCCAGCAGCTTAGGACTAGAGGTCTACGAGCAGTACTTC. The full variable domain, its missing parts supplied by reference TRBV7-8 and TRBJ2-7, is GAGVSQSPRYKVAKRGQDVALRCDPISGHVSLFWYQQALGQGPEFLTYFQNEAQLDKSGLPSDRFFAERPEGSVSTLKIQRTQQEDSAVYLCASSLGLEVYEQYFGPGTRLTVT.

The chain uses TRBV7-9 and TRBJ1-5; D remains ambiguous. This CDR3 contains 12 residues. The V gene lost 2 bases and the J gene lost 4 bases, with 3 bases spanning the gap. Germline CDR1 and CDR2: SEHNR and FQNEAQ (reference sequence). The CDR3 coding sequence is TGTGCCAGCAGCTTATCTAATCAGCCCCAGCATTTT. This codes for CASSLSNQPQHF.

This clone was counted between two and nine times. The chain combines TRBV9 with TRBJ2-5, with 9 bases lining up with TRBD2. CDR3 size: 16 residues. After removal of 1 base from V and 2 bases from J, the junction contained 6 bases not matched to a gene. Germline-derived CDR1 and CDR2 are SGDLS and YYNGEE. The CDR3 DNA reads as TGTGCCAGCAGCGTAAACCTGGCGGGAGGGCAAGAGACCCAGTACTTC. Protein: CASSVNLAGGQETQYF. The full variable domain, its missing parts supplied by reference TRBV9 and TRBJ2-5, is DSGVTQTPKHLITATGQRVTLRCSPRSGDLSVYWYQQSLDQGLQFLIQYYNGEERAKGNILERFSAQQFPDLHSELNLSSLELGDSALYFCASSVNLAGGQETQYFGPGTRLLVL.

This sequence joins TRBV18 and TRBJ2-1; TRBD2 agrees at 8 bases. This CDR3 is built from 15 residues. V lost 4 bases and J lost 8; bases outside the gene matches: 10. CDR1 KGHSH and CDR2 LQKENI come from the germline V gene. The CDR3 sequence: CASSQGIAGSDEQFF. The DNA for the CDR3 is TGTGCCAGCTCACAGGGCATAGCGGGGAGCGATGAGCAGTTCTTC.

V and J are TRBV19 and TRBJ2-7; 8 nucleotides match TRBD1. The length of the CDR3 is 16 residues. With V trimmed by 1 base and J by 0 bases, 5 bases remained unmatched. Germline V gene lookup returns CDR1 LNHDA and CDR2 SQIVND (reference sequence). CDR3 nucleotides: TGTGCCAGTAGTATAGCGCGGACAGGGAGCTCCTACGAGCAGTACTTC. Translating gives CASSIARTGSSYEQYF.

This clone showed up just a few times. The chain has TRBV6-1 and TRBJ2-7; D not certain. This CDR3 spans 13 amino acids. Trimming took off 0 bases at V and 6 bases at J, with 9 bases between the two ends. CDR1 is MNHNS, CDR2 SASEGT, per germline. Here the CDR3 DNA reads TGTGCCAGCAGTGAAGCTGTCAGTTTCGAGCAGTACTTC. Amino acids: CASSEAVSFEQYF.

The V call is TRBV7-8, the J call TRBJ1-5, with unresolved D. Trimming took off 0 bases at V and 4 bases at J, with 7 bases between the two ends. Germline CDR1 and CDR2: SGHVS and FQNEAQ. This CDR3 is 14 amino acids long. CDR3 region: CASSLASGNQPQHF. The CDR3 nucleotides read TGTGCCAGCAGCTTAGCCTCGGGAAATCAGCCCCAGCATTTT.

V and J are TRBV28 and TRBJ2-7; 7 nucleotides match TRBD1. The CDR3 spans 16 residues. The germline V gene encodes CDR1 MDHEN and CDR2 SYDVKM. Trimming at V came to 6 bases and at J to 3 bases, leaving 14 bases not matched to a gene. The CDR3 protein is CASSPLLDRENYEQYF. The CDR3 DNA is TGTGCCAGCAGCCCCCTCCTCGACAGGGAAAACTACGAGCAGTACTTC.

V usage is TRBV9 and J usage is TRBJ2-2; unclear D gene. The germline V gene encodes CDR1 SGDLS and CDR2 YYNGEE. With 4 bases removed from V and 1 base from J, the gap between germline ends came to 5 bases. The CDR3 length is 13 residues. DNA of the CDR3: TGTGCCAGCAGCCCCCGGAACACCGGGGAGCTGTTTTTT. This sequence encodes CASSPRNTGELFF.

The chain combines TRBV5-4 with TRBJ2-7; 14 bases match TRBD2. The CDR3 is 18 amino acids. The trim removed 0 bases at V and 1 base at J, leaving 6 bases unmatched. Germline CDR1 reads SGHNT; CDR2 reads YYREEE (reference sequence). The CDR3 here is CASSLGGTSGSLSYEQYF. The CDR3 nucleotides are TGTGCCAGCAGCTTGGGAGGGACTAGCGGGAGCCTATCCTACGAGCAGTACTTC.

This sequence joins TRBV28 and TRBJ2-3; D is possibly TRBD1 (6 bases). The V gene lost 6 bases and the J gene lost 1 base, with 8 bases spanning the gap. The CDR3 extends over 13 amino acids. Germline CDR1 MDHEN, CDR2 SYDVKM. DNA for the CDR3: TGTGCCAGCAGGCGGACAGGCACAGATACGCAGTATTTT. Translating it yields CASRRTGTDTQYF.

The chain combines TRBV19 with TRBJ1-2; TRBD1 matches 10 bases. Germline CDR1 reads LNHDA; CDR2 reads SQIVND (reference sequence). CDR3 length equals 13 residues. Unmatched junction bases numbered 1, after V lost 6 bases and J lost 3 bases. Here the CDR3 reads CASSGTGDYGYTF. DNA for the CDR3: TGTGCCAGTAGCGGGACAGGGGACTATGGCTACACCTTC.

The CDR3 region is CAWSVPVGGGELFF. In nucleotides, the CDR3 is TGTGCCTGGAGTGTCCCCGTCGGGGGCGGGGAGCTGTTTTTT. The chain recombines TRBV30 with TRBJ2-2, with D possibly TRBD2 on 6 matching bases. V was cut by 0 bases and J by 7 bases, with 12 bases left in between. CDR3 size: 14 residues. Per the germline V gene, CDR1 is GTSNPN and CDR2 is SVGIG (reference sequence).

As DNA, the CDR3 is TGTGCCACCAGCATACGGACAGGGACCGAGCAGTACTTC. It yields the protein CATSIRTGTEQYF. The rearrangement links TRBV15 to TRBJ2-7; 8 nucleotides match TRBD1. Germline assignment: CDR1 LNHNV and CDR2 YYDKDF (reference sequence). Unmatched junction bases numbered 5, after V lost 4 bases and J lost 6 bases. The CDR3 sequence is 13 residues long.

The chain combines TRBV5-1 with TRBJ2-2; 7 bases line up with TRBD1. Trimming at V came to 0 bases and at J to 6 bases, leaving 5 bases not matched to a gene. Germline V CDR1 and CDR2: SGHRS, YFSETQ. The CDR3 runs to 15 residues. DNA for the CDR3: TGCGCCAGCAGCTTGGCAGGGGGTTATTCCGGGGAGCTGTTTTTT. Its translation: CASSLAGGYSGELFF.

The chain recombines TRBV19 with TRBJ1-5; TRBD1 agrees at 7 bases. The J segment lost 0 bases and the V segment lost 5 bases, leaving 4 bases of the junction unmatched. Germline lookup yields CDR1 LNHDA and CDR2 SQIVND (reference sequence). The CDR3 extends over 15 amino acids. CDR3 loop: CASSGQVDSNQPQHF. CDR3 nucleotide sequence: TGTGCCAGTAGTGGACAGGTCGATAGCAATCAGCCCCAGCATTTT. The variable domain in full, completed from reference TRBV19 and TRBJ1-5, reads DGGITQSPKYLFRKEGQNVTLSCEQNLNHDAMYWYRQDPGQGLRLIYYSQIVNDFQKGDIAEGYSVSREKKESFPLTVTSAQKNPTAFYLCASSGQVDSNQPQHFGDGTRLSIL.

This CDR3 reads CASFTQGGNTIYF. The CDR3 DNA sequence: TGTGCCAGCTTTACCCAGGGAGGAAACACCATATATTTT. The rearrangement links TRBV18 to TRBJ1-3, with D possibly matching TRBD1 (5 bases). Germline-derived CDR1 and CDR2 are KGHSH and LQKENI. Trimming stripped 7 bases from V and 4 bases from J, with 11 bases between. CDR3 length: 13 residues.

The chain links TRBV5-1 to TRBJ1-3; 7 nucleotides align to TRBD1. The CDR3 spans 15 residues. CDR1 and CDR2 (germline): SGHRS, YFSETQ. V lost 5 bases to trimming and J lost 3 bases; unmatched junction nucleotides: 8. In DNA, the CDR3 is TGCGCCAGCAGGGATGACAGGGCCGGTGGAAACACCATATATTTT. It translates to CASRDDRAGGNTIYF.

The rearrangement joins TRBV18 to TRBJ1-2; D possibly corresponds to TRBD1 (6 bases). CDR3 size: 15 residues. V dropped 3 bases and J dropped 6 bases, with 17 bases sitting between them. Germline CDR1 is KGHSH and CDR2 is LQKENI. Here the CDR3 DNA reads TGTGCCAGCTCACCGTCCGGTACAGGGTTTGATGGCTACACCTTC. Translation: CASSPSGTGFDGYTF.

The CDR3 coding sequence is TGTGCCAGCAGCTTGTATGCGGGACAGGCCGTCAACACTGAAGCTTTCTTT. As protein: CASSLYAGQAVNTEAFF. This rearrangement joins TRBV5-8 to TRBJ1-1; 8 bases are shared with TRBD1. Germline loops: CDR1 SGHTS, CDR2 YDEGEE. The CDR3 length is 17 residues. V lost 1 base, J lost 2 bases, and 10 bases stayed unmatched.

This rearrangement joins TRBV5-6 to TRBJ2-5, with D perhaps matching TRBD2 (6 bases). The CDR3 spans 15 residues. Trimming took 2 bases from V and 3 from J, leaving 14 bases between them. CDR1 and CDR2 (germline): SGHDT, YYEEEE. As DNA, the CDR3 is TGTGCCAGCAGCTTAACTGGGGGGAGTAAAGAGACCCAGTACTTC. It encodes CASSLTGGSKETQYF.